The next 3 T cell receptor beta chains were all read from a single sample in a study of blood T cell repertoires in COVID-19. The assay was immunoSEQ multiplex PCR, and TCRdb's table has in-frame clones only and misses some. The data contain about 140,000 clones, 84% of them singletons. Sequencing was carried out using peripheral blood. All receptors derive from a man aged 30 to 39 with COVID-19, enrolled during active disease.

The chain couples TRBV18 to TRBJ1-2, with 12 bases lining up with TRBD1. With 0 bases clipped from V and 7 bases from J, the junction kept 3 bases outside the gene matches. The CDR3 has 15 residues. The germline CDR1 and CDR2 sequences are KGHSH and LQKENI. In DNA, the CDR3 is TGTGCCAGCTCACCACCGGGACAGGGGGCAGGTGGCTACACCTTC. Its translation: CASSPPGQGAGGYTF.

V and J are TRBV24-1 and TRBJ1-2, with 7 bases identical to TRBD1. This CDR3 has 13 residues. Germline CDR1 is KGHDR and CDR2 is SFDVKD. Trimming took 5 bases from V and 7 from J; bases not matched to a gene: 6. CDR3 coding DNA: TGTGCCACCAGTGCGACAGGGAGGCTTGGCTACACCTTC. Translation: CATSATGRLGYTF.

V is TRBV30 and J is TRBJ2-3; the match to TRBD2 covers 7 bases. Germline-derived CDR1 and CDR2 are GTSNPN and SVGIG (reference sequence). The CDR3 has 14 amino acids. V shed 1 base, J shed 6 bases, and the junction held 7 bases outside the gene matches. CDR3 residues: CAWSEGGSQDTQYF. In nucleotides, the CDR3 is TGTGCCTGGAGTGAGGGCGGGAGTCAGGATACGCAGTATTTT. The full variable domain, completed using reference TRBV30 and TRBJ2-3, is SQTIHQWPATLVQPVGSPLSLECTVEGTSNPNLYWYRQAAGRGLQLLFYSVGIGQISSEVPQNLSASRPQDRQFILSSKKLLLSDSGFYLCAWSEGGSQDTQYFGPGTRLTVL.